The sequence of this TCR beta chain was determined in a study of blood T cell repertoires in COVID-19. Study overall: Italy, Spain and the United States were the sources of the convalescent and acute COVID-19 samples.

The Seattle site enrolled patients during active infection and followed them longitudinally. The CDR3 spans 14 residues. Germline CDR1 and CDR2: MDHEN and SYDVKM. V was shortened by 3 bases and J by 1 base, with 9 bases between the two germline ends. Methods used by the authors: Amplified reference gene primers provided the basis for estimating nucleated cell counts. Here immunoSEQ multiplex PCR was the method, and the copy in TCRdb shows in-frame clones only, minus some. That table is the source of V, J and clone size, and D and trimming were worked out from the DNA. The data show 180,000 or so clones, around 81% seen once.

The sequenced sample was peripheral blood. The receptor comes from a woman aged 40 to 50 with COVID-19, enrolled during active disease. The chain couples TRBV28 to TRBJ2-5; no firm D call. DNA for the CDR3: TGTGCCAGCAGTTTCTATGGTGGCCAAGAGACCCAGTACTTC. This translates into CASSFYGGQETQYF.